A selection of T cell receptor beta chains follows, all from one sample in a study. Each CDR3 protein is one row after TCRdb ran MiXCR on the 5' RACE reads. The table lists tens of thousands of distinct CDR3 sequences, 28% of them singletons. The sequencing sample was made of naive CD4+ T cells sorted from blood. The receptor source for this set is a female donor with breast cancer. Each CDR3 is given with its conserved first and last residue. The D gene is left open where the match is weak. The listing skips clone size in some rows; elsewhere it reads once, few, many or a size class.

TRBJ2-2 TRBV9 . . TGTGCCAGCAGCGTAGCGGGGACGAACGCCGGGGAGCTGTTTTTT CASSVAGTNAGELFF
TRBJ2-5 TRBV4-1 . few TGCGCCAGCAGCCAAGGGGGAGTGCTAGAGACCCAGTACTTC CASSQGGVLETQYF
TRBJ1-2 TRBV7-2 . . TGTGCCAGCAGCCTAGCGCGGGGGGCCAGAGGCTACACCTTC CASSLARGARGYTF
TRBJ2-7 TRBV12-3/TRBV12-4 TRBD2 few TGTGCCAGCAACCCGGGACTAGCGGACCGTCCGCAGTACTTC CASNPGLADRPQYF
TRBJ2-2 TRBV6-5 . . TGTGCCAGCAGTTACCAAACTAGCTCCGGGGAGCTGTTTTTT CASSYQTSSGELFF
TRBJ2-1 TRBV24-1 TRBD2 . TGTGCCACCAGTGATACCAGCGGGAGTTCCTACAATGAGCAGTTCTTC CATSDTSGSSYNEQFF
TRBJ2-5 TRBV7-2 TRBD1 few TGTGCCAGCAGCCGGACAGGGACGAGAGAGACCCAGTACTTC CASSRTGTRETQYF
TRBJ1-6 TRBV28 . . TGTGCCAGCAAACAGAGGCTCGATTCACCCCTCCACTTT CASKQRLDSPLHF
TRBJ2-1 TRBV12-3/TRBV12-4 . many TGTGCCAGCAGTTTTGGCAGCTCCTACAATGAGCAGTTCTTC CASSFGSSYNEQFF
TRBJ2-5 TRBV28 TRBD1 . TGTGCCAGCAGTCACTCGGACAGGGGAGAGACCCAGTACTTC CASSHSDRGETQYF
TRBJ2-7 TRBV7-2 . many TGTGCCAGCAGCTTAGCGACCCCTGGCCAGGCCTACGAGCAGTACTTC CASSLATPGQAYEQYF
TRBJ1-5 TRBV3-1 TRBD1 . TGTGCCAGCAGCCAAGTGACAGGGTATGGTTATCAGCCCCAGCATTTT CASSQVTGYGYQPQHF
TRBJ2-1 TRBV5-4 TRBD1 few TGTGCCAGCAGCTCCAAGACAGGGGGCGCGTACAATGAGCAGTTCTTC CASSSKTGGAYNEQFF
TRBJ2-1 TRBV15 TRBD1 . TGTGCCACCACCTCCGGGACAGGGCCCTACAATGAGCAGTTCTTC CATTSGTGPYNEQFF
TRBJ2-1 TRBV5-1 TRBD2 . TGCGCCAGCAGCAGGACTAGCGGGAGGGTGCGGTACAATGAGCAGTTCTTC CASSRTSGRVRYNEQFF
TRBJ2-7 TRBV6-5 . few TGTGCCAGCAGTTACCCGGCCCTCGGGGGAATATACGAGCAGTACTTC CASSYPALGGIYEQYF
TRBJ2-3 TRBV6-2/TRBV6-3 TRBD2 . TGTGCCAGCAGTTCGCCGACTAGCGGGAGACGATCTAGCACAGATACGCAGTATTTT CASSSPTSGRRSSTDTQYF
TRBJ2-1 TRBV3-1 . . TGTGCCAGCAACCCGAGTGGGTACAATGAGCAGTTCTTC CASNPSGYNEQFF
TRBJ2-1 TRBV12-3/TRBV12-4 . . TGTGCCAGCAGTTTAAATAGGGGGATTGAGCAGTTCTTC CASSLNRGIEQFF
TRBJ1-1 TRBV20-1 . . TGCAGTGCTAGCCCAATGGTTGAAGCTTTCTTT CSASPMVEAFF
TRBJ2-1 TRBV7-6 TRBD2 many TGTGCCAGCAGCTTACCGGGACTAGCGCCCAGATATGAGCAGTTCTTC CASSLPGLAPRYEQFF
TRBJ1-2 TRBV12-3/TRBV12-4 . . TGTGCCAGCACCCAGGGCTATGGCTACACCTTC CASTQGYGYTF
TRBJ2-1 TRBV5-1 . . TGCGCCAGCAGCTTGGCTGAGAGCTCCTACAATGAGCAGTTCTTC CASSLAESSYNEQFF
TRBJ2-5 TRBV7-7 . . TGTGCTAGCAGCCCGACTAGTTGGGGAGAGACCCAGTACTTC CASSPTSWGETQYF
TRBJ1-1 TRBV4-2 . . TGTGCCAGCAGCCAAGATCCCTACACTGAAGCTTTCTTT CASSQDPYTEAFF
TRBJ2-1 TRBV5-1 . many TGCGCCAGCAGCTTCAGCAGCTCCTACAATGAGCAGTTCTTC CASSFSSSYNEQFF
TRBJ1-1 TRBV29-1 TRBD1 few TGCAGCGCCCAACCTTTACAGGGGATGAACACTGAAGCTTTCTTT CSAQPLQGMNTEAFF
TRBJ2-1 TRBV20-1 TRBD2 . TGCAGTGCTAGAGATCGGATGGGACTAGCGGGGCACAATGAGCAGTTCTTC CSARDRMGLAGHNEQFF
TRBJ2-5 TRBV6-2/TRBV6-3 . many TGTGCCAGCAGTTCAGTGTCGGAGACCCAGTACTTC CASSSVSETQYF